A single sample is the source of the 12 T cell receptor beta chains below, sequenced in a study of blood T cell repertoires in COVID-19. Assay used: immunoSEQ multiplex PCR; TCRdb lists only in-frame clones, some missing. Of about 160,000 clones in the sample, less than 85% are singletons; the top ten hold under 9%. The sequencing sample was made of peripheral blood. These receptors came from a woman aged 40 to 49 with COVID-19, enrolled during active disease.

This clone appeared a single time. V gene TRBV11-3 combines with J gene TRBJ2-1; 10 bases fit TRBD1. This CDR3 spans 15 amino acids. Germline assignment: CDR1 SGHNT and CDR2 YENEEA. Trimming removed 4 bases from V and 2 bases from J; junction bases left unmatched: 2. In DNA, the CDR3 is TGTGCCAGCAGCTCCGGGACAGGGGCCTACAATGAGCAGTTCTTC. Translated, it gives CASSSGTGAYNEQFF.

This chain's CDR3 is CASSEWGDSVHNEQFF. CDR3 nucleotides: TGCGCCAGCAGTGAGTGGGGGGATTCGGTTCACAATGAGCAGTTCTTC. J is TRBJ2-1 and V is TRBV10-1; maybe TRBD2 (6 bases). Germline V gives CDR1 WNHNN, CDR2 SYGVQD (reference sequence). The germline V and J ends were trimmed by 1 base and 5 bases, with 15 bases remaining between them. The CDR3 is 16 amino acids.

The chain recombines TRBV19 with TRBJ2-3, with 8 bases that match TRBD2. J gave up 6 bases and V 5 bases, and 7 bases lay outside the gene matches. CDR3 length: 14 amino acids. Germline CDR1 and CDR2: LNHDA and SQIVND (reference sequence). This CDR3 is CASSVGTSLDTQYF. CDR3 bases: TGTGCCAGTAGTGTCGGGACTAGTCTGGATACGCAGTATTTT.

The chain carries TRBV3-1 (or the pseudogene TRBV3-2) and TRBJ2-5, with 12 bases identical to TRBD2. Germline V gene lookup returns CDR1 LGHDT and CDR2 YNNKEL (reference sequence). Trimming took 6 bases from V and 4 from J; bases not matched to a gene: 6. The CDR3 is 15 amino acids. The CDR3 loop is CASSLAGGLGETQYF. CDR3 DNA sequence: TGTGCCAGCAGTCTAGCGGGGGGGTTGGGAGAGACCCAGTACTTC.

This clone has more than one count but fewer than ten. The rearrangement joins TRBV7-9 to TRBJ2-7; 7 nucleotides line up with TRBD1. Germline CDR1 and CDR2: SEHNR and FQNEAQ (reference sequence). The J segment lost 1 base and the V segment lost 3 bases, leaving 6 bases of the junction unmatched. This CDR3 region has 15 residues. CDR3 sequence (DNA): TGTGCCAGCAGCTTCTGGACAGGAGCATCCTACGAGCAGTACTTC. Amino acid sequence: CASSFWTGASYEQYF.

This chain joins TRBV30 and TRBJ1-2; weak D call: TRBD1 (5 bases). This CDR3 comprises 14 residues. With 5 bases removed from V and 8 bases from J, the gap between germline ends came to 21 bases. The germline V gene has CDR1 GTSNPN and CDR2 SVGIG (reference sequence). The CDR3 sequence is CAWSGGNGGRGYTF. CDR3 DNA: TGTGCCTGGTCGGGAGGGAACGGGGGGAGAGGCTACACCTTC.

This rearrangement joins TRBV28 to TRBJ2-3, with a weak D call TRBD1 (7 bases). This CDR3 is 16 amino acids long. Germline V lookup: CDR1 MDHEN, CDR2 SYDVKM. Trimming removed 7 bases at V and 7 bases at J, with 24 bases between. The CDR3: CASTPGGPKTGYTQYF. The CDR3 region has the DNA TGTGCCAGCACTCCTGGGGGGCCCAAGACAGGGTATACGCAGTATTTT.

This clone was counted once. J is TRBJ2-3 and V is TRBV10-3, with D perhaps matching TRBD1 (6 bases). The CDR3 is 15 residues long. CDR1 is ENHRY and CDR2 is SYGVKD in the germline V gene. Trimming took off 4 bases at V and 0 bases at J, with 11 bases between the two ends. CDR3 sequence (DNA): TGTGCCATCAGTGTGGGGGCCCCTAGCACAGATACGCAGTATTTT. It translates to CAISVGAPSTDTQYF.

The chain combines TRBV28 with TRBJ2-7, with D perhaps TRBD2 (5 bases). V gave up 3 bases and J gave up 6 bases, with 9 bases separating them. Looked up from germline, CDR1 is MDHEN and CDR2 is SYDVKM. The CDR3 totals 12 residues. DNA of the CDR3: TGTGCCAGCAGTTTGCCCGGGGTCGAGCAGTACTTC. It codes for CASSLPGVEQYF.

This clone was observed a few times. The V gene is TRBV21-1, the J gene TRBJ2-6; the table's TRBD2 call for D was not verified on the DNA. TRBV21-1 is annotated as a pseudogene. The CDR3 extends over 18 amino acids. The CDR3 bases are TGTGCCAGCAGCGTCTACGGGACTAGTGGGTCACGAGCCAACGTCCTGACTTTC. It is translated as CASSVYGTSGSRANVLTF.

The chain is built from TRBV6-5 and TRBJ1-2; 11 bases map to TRBD1. Looked up from germline, CDR1 is MNHEY and CDR2 is SVGAGI. J lost 7 bases, V lost 6 bases, and 4 bases had no gene match. The CDR3 extends over 13 amino acids. In DNA, the CDR3 is TGTGCCAGCAGAGGACAGGGGGCTTCTGGCTACACCTTC. It yields the protein CASRGQGASGYTF.

The V gene is TRBV10-3, the J gene TRBJ2-2; D is perhaps TRBD2 (5 bases). Germline CDR1 and CDR2: ENHRY and SYGVKD. CDR3 size: 15 residues. The V end was cut by 3 bases, the J end by 2 bases, with 10 bases between. The CDR3 here is CAISDPGRNTGELFF. The DNA of the CDR3 is TGTGCCATCAGTGACCCGGGAAGAAACACCGGGGAGCTGTTTTTT.